The source of this T cell receptor beta chain is a study of blood T cell repertoires in COVID-19 (dated by TCRdb to 2020 to 2021). Some background on the complete study: Samples from collaborators originated in the United States, Italy and Spain and spanned both the acute and convalescent phases of COVID-19. The material from the prospective study consisted of cDNA or gDNA derived from T cells, B-cell-depleted T cells, or PBMCs. The dataset comprised deeply sampled blood TCRbeta repertoires from subjects exposed to, actively infected with, or recovered from COVID-19. The repertoires were made available in a free public database intended to serve as a resource for research on the immune response to SARS-CoV-2. Samples were obtained from the ongoing ImmuneRACE study (first 160 participants) and from over a thousand subjects provided by 6 global collaborators. Sample metadata almost always included a de-identified subject ID, COVID-19 status, age in years and sex. Where available, HLA class I and class II types were taken from metadata supplied by the sample provider and were not determined by assay-based typing.

TCRbeta CDR3 regions were amplified from genomic DNA using the immunoSEQ Assay, a bias-controlled multiplex PCR. Per the authors' processing: Nucleated cell counts per sample were estimated from amplification of reference gene primers within the assay. To quantify the absolute abundance of each unique TCRbeta CDR3 rearrangement, sequence reads were collapsed and filtered. Productive Simpson clonality was computed per sample as the square root of Simpson's diversity index over productive rearrangements. TCRdb took this table from immuneACCESS and kept in-frame rearrangements with V and J called. Such tables lack part of the clones; where checked against another copy, unresolved V genes explain under half of the gap, and the rest is unexplained. The D gene and trimming were derived from the DNA, and the V and J assignments and clone size from that table. The sample includes 75,000 or so clones, with approximately 80% observed a single time. About a third of the sample is taken by the ten largest.

Whole blood was collected in K2EDTA tubes by collaborating institutions according to the institutions' own protocols. Collaborator samples were shipped for TCRbeta analysis as frozen whole blood, isolated PBMCs, or DNA extracted from either sample type. V trim: 6 bases; J trim: 9 bases; unmatched bases: 7. From its cysteine to its phenylalanine, the CDR3 spans 12 amino acids. Of the read, only the CDR3 DNA is kept; its 36 bases are in frame from base 1. CDR1 and CDR2 are read off the germline V gene as KGHSH and LQKENI. Study-wide findings and limitations: How much clinical and demographic metadata was included differed by source and by participant, and the metadata was provided uncurated.

This clone was observed once. What antigen it recognizes has not been identified. Nothing much larger sits one base from this clone, and base qualities are not available. The sequenced material came from peripheral blood. This receptor chain uses TRBV18 and TRBJ2-7; the junction holds 8 bases that match TRBD1. The source of this sequence is a woman between 70 and 85 years old with acute or convalescent COVID-19. This receptor has the CDR3 CASSDQGAGQYF. The DNA sequence is given as TGTGCCAGCTCGGATCAGGGGGCCGGGCAGTACTTC.